Listed below are T cell receptor beta chains from one sample, sequenced in a study of IL-17A CD8 T cells in psoriatic arthritis synovium. The data were produced by immunoSEQ multiplex PCR, yet TCRdb's version contains in-frame clones alone and is incomplete. The sample lists under 2,500 clones, roughly 72% occurring once. The sample comprised IFN-gamma+ CD8+ T cells from synovial fluid. The receptors derive from a human donor with psoriatic arthritis. CDR3s include the opening cysteine and the closing phenylalanine or tryptophan. A D gene is named only where the DNA matches it firmly. Clone size is stated in some rows and not others, as once, few, many or a class when expanded.

v_gene	j_gene	d_gene	abundance	CDR3aa	CDR3nt
TRBV2	TRBJ2-7	TRBD2	.	CASSATSGPSYEQYF	TGTGCCAGCAGTGCGACTAGCGGGCCCTCCTACGAGCAGTACTTC
TRBV5-1	TRBJ1-2	.	.	CASSSGGGYTF	TGCGCCAGCAGCTCCGGAGGGGGCTACACCTTC
TRBV7-9	TRBJ2-1	.	.	CASSLDGGYNEQFF	TGTGCCAGCAGCTTAGACGGCGGTTACAATGAGCAGTTCTTC
TRBV4-1	TRBJ2-2	TRBD2	.	CASSPSGRIANTGELFF	TGCGCCAGCAGTCCTAGCGGGAGGATCGCGAACACCGGGGAGCTGTTTTTT
TRBV4-2	TRBJ2-5	.	.	CASSQGGGQGQTSGTQETQYF	TGTGCCAGCAGCCAAGGTGGGGGACAGGGGCAGACTAGCGGGACGCAAGAGACCCAGTACTTC
TRBV5-1	TRBJ2-3	TRBD2	.	CASSLDPSGIGLDTQYF	TGCGCCAGCAGCTTGGATCCTAGCGGGATCGGATTAGATACGCAGTATTTT
TRBV11-2	TRBJ2-5	TRBD2	.	CASRGLAGGQWETQYF	TGTGCCAGCAGAGGACTAGCGGGAGGGCAATGGGAGACCCAGTACTTC
TRBV5-1	TRBJ2-1	TRBD2	.	CASSSALAGGPYNEQFF	TGCGCCAGCAGCTCGGCTCTAGCGGGAGGACCCTACAATGAGCAGTTCTTC
TRBV6-5	TRBJ2-7	.	.	CASRAGPETNEQYF	TGTGCCAGCAGGGCGGGACCGGAAACGAACGAGCAGTACTTC
TRBV10-3	TRBJ2-1	TRBD2	few	CAIRSLADNEQFF	TGTGCCATCAGGTCACTAGCGGACAATGAGCAGTTCTTC
TRBV19	TRBJ1-3	.	few	CASTPAWGVRPGNTIYF	TGTGCCAGTACTCCCGCCTGGGGGGTCAGGCCTGGAAACACCATATATTTT
TRBV9	TRBJ2-1	TRBD2	.	CASSVVAGTDEQFF	TGTGCCAGCAGCGTAGTAGCGGGAACCGATGAGCAGTTCTTC
TRBV4-1	TRBJ2-2	.	once	CADKLVVTGTPNTGELFF	TGCGCCGACAAACTGGTGGTCACAGGTACACCGAACACCGGGGAGCTGTTTTTT
TRBV11-2	TRBJ2-2	.	.	CASSPNAGYSSGELFF	TGTGCCAGCAGCCCGAACGCGGGTTACAGTTCCGGGGAGCTGTTTTTT
TRBV15	TRBJ2-1	TRBD1	.	CATSRGGTGVDEQFF	TGTGCCACCAGCAGGGGGGGGACAGGGGTCGATGAGCAGTTCTTC
TRBV19	TRBJ2-1	.	.	CASSIYGEPYNEQFF	TGTGCCAGTAGTATTTACGGGGAACCTTACAATGAGCAGTTCTTC
TRBV4-2	TRBJ2-1	.	few	CASSQESGSYNEQFF	TGTGCCAGCAGCCAAGAGAGCGGCTCCTACAATGAGCAGTTCTTC
TRBV30	TRBJ1-1	.	.	CAWNPDFTEAFF	TGTGCCTGGAACCCGGACTTCACTGAAGCTTTCTTT